This T cell receptor (beta chain) was recorded in a study of beta chain features in type 1 diabetes. The germline V and J ends were trimmed by 2 bases and 5 bases, with 15 bases remaining between them. Germline lookup yields CDR1 SSHAT and CDR2 FNYEAQ (reference sequence). CDR3 length: 15 amino acids. Expressed TCRB transcripts were sequenced, since all the RNA that had been isolated was reverse transcribed. Assay: immunoSEQ multiplex PCR; the TCRdb copy retains only in-frame clones and omits some. Of 330,000 or so clones listed, 13% to 15% are singletons. Overall study results and limits: The study found that naive, central memory and Treg TCRB repertoires appeared more similar in patients than in healthy donors.

This clone has more than one count but fewer than ten. Its antigen is undetermined. Sequencing was carried out using central memory CD4+ T cells from blood. The clonotype originates from a man aged 25 to 45 in good health. This sequence joins TRBV7-7 and TRBJ2-5; D call uncertain. CDR3 sequence: CASSLLQTPVETQYF. In DNA form, the CDR3 reads TGTGCCAGCAGCTTACTCCAGACGCCGGTGGAGACCCAGTACTTC.